Listed below are T cell receptor beta chains from one sample, sequenced in a study of radiotherapy plus CTLA-4 blockade in lung cancer. TCRdb keeps only in-frame clones here, not all; method: immunoSEQ multiplex PCR. The data hold some 73,000 clones, with approximately 84% observed a single time. The sequenced sample was peripheral blood, obtained from a patient treated with radiotherapy plus ipilimumab. The receptors derive from a human donor with non-small cell lung cancer who had stable disease on radiotherapy plus ipilimumab. CDR3s include the opening cysteine and the closing phenylalanine or tryptophan. A D gene is named only where the DNA matches it firmly. Size is omitted from some rows. Given values are once, few, many or a class for expanded clones.

TGCGCCAGCAGCTTGGCCGCGAATGAGCAGTTCTTC	CASSLAANEQFF	TRBJ2-1	TRBV5-1	.	once
TGTGCCAGTAGGAGCCTGGGAGGGGGGTCCTACAATGAGCAGTTCTTC	CASRSLGGGSYNEQFF	TRBJ2-1	TRBV19	.	.
TGTGCCAGCAGTGAAAACAGCTATGGCTACACCTTC	CASSENSYGYTF	TRBJ1-2	TRBV2	.	.
TGTGCCAGCAGCCCGGGACAGAGACTCACCGGGGAGCTGTTTTTT	CASSPGQRLTGELFF	TRBJ2-2	TRBV28	TRBD1	.
TGTGCCAGCAGCGGTTCCGGAACAGGGCTCACTGAAGCTTTCTTT	CASSGSGTGLTEAFF	TRBJ1-1	TRBV9	.	.
TGTGCCACAGAAGGAGATACGCAGTATTTT	CATEGDTQYF	TRBJ2-3	TRBV2	.	.
TGTGCCAGCACCCTATTGCGGGGGCGATACAATGAGCAGTTCTTC	CASTLLRGRYNEQFF	TRBJ2-1	TRBV7-6	.	.
TGTGCCATCAGTGAGTATAGGGAGCAGGACGAGCAGTACTTC	CAISEYREQDEQYF	TRBJ2-7	TRBV10-3	.	.
TGTGCCAGCAGCCCCCGGCTAGCGGGGGCCAACACCGGGGAGCTGTTTTTT	CASSPRLAGANTGELFF	TRBJ2-2	TRBV7-8	TRBD2	.
TGTGCCAGCAGCTCCGGGACACTGAATGAAAAACTGTTTTTT	CASSSGTLNEKLFF	TRBJ1-4	TRBV7-8	.	.
TGTGCCAGCAGCCCGTGGGACAGGACGAATAATTCACCCCTCCACTTT	CASSPWDRTNNSPLHF	TRBJ1-6	TRBV9	TRBD1	few
TGTGCCAGCAGGGAGAGCTCCTACAATGAGCAGTTCTTC	CASRESSYNEQFF	TRBJ2-1	TRBV28	.	.
TGTGCCAGCAGCGCGACCGGGACAGTTTATGGCTACACCTTC	CASSATGTVYGYTF	TRBJ1-2	TRBV9	TRBD1	.
TGTGCCAGCAGTTCGATGACAGCTTCGACCCTGTCCTATGGCTACACCTTC	CASSSMTASTLSYGYTF	TRBJ1-2	TRBV27	.	.
TGTGCTAGTGGTTTGGGGGGGACTCAGCCCCAGCATTTT	CASGLGGTQPQHF	TRBJ1-5	TRBV12-5	.	once
TGTGCCAGCAGCTTACGGGGGACTAGCGGGCACAATGAGCAGTTCTTC	CASSLRGTSGHNEQFF	TRBJ2-1	TRBV11-2	TRBD2	.
TGTGCCAGTAGTACTCAACTCACAGATACGCAGTATTTT	CASSTQLTDTQYF	TRBJ2-3	TRBV7-7	.	once
TGTGCCAGCAGTACCGGAGGTCGGGTGCAGCCCCAGCATTTT	CASSTGGRVQPQHF	TRBJ1-5	TRBV28	.	.
TGTGCCAGCACTCTCACAGATACGCAGTATTTT	CASTLTDTQYF	TRBJ2-3	TRBV2	.	once
TGTGCCAGCAGTGCCGGATCCTATCAGCCCCAGCATTTT	CASSAGSYQPQHF	TRBJ1-5	TRBV2	.	.
TGTGCCAGCAGTGACAACTGGCAGGGTCTTGGCTACACCTTC	CASSDNWQGLGYTF	TRBJ1-2	TRBV25-1	.	.
TGTGCCAGTAGCCCGACAAAAACCCCTGAAGCTTTCTTT	CASSPTKTPEAFF	TRBJ1-1	TRBV19	.	.
TGTGCCTCCGAGGCTAGGGGATATAGCAATCAGCCCCAGCATTTT	CASEARGYSNQPQHF	TRBJ1-5	TRBV6-6	.	.
TGTGCCAGCACTCCGGGTGGGGGGTTCGGTTCACCCCTCCACTTT	CASTPGGGFGSPLHF	TRBJ1-6	TRBV6-5	.	.
TGTGCCAGCAGTCCCGACTATAATTCACCCCTCCACTTT	CASSPDYNSPLHF	TRBJ1-6	TRBV9	.	.
TGTGCCAGCTCAACTCGAGGGGCGCTGACAGATACGCAGTATTTT	CASSTRGALTDTQYF	TRBJ2-3	TRBV18	.	.
TGTGCCAGCAGTGTTAGTTCCTATTACGAGCAGTACTTC	CASSVSSYYEQYF	TRBJ2-7	TRBV6-4	.	.
TGTGCCAGCGGACAGAACACCGGGGAGCTGTTTTTT	CASGQNTGELFF	TRBJ2-2	TRBV6-1	.	once
TGTGCCAGCAGCTTAGGAGGGCAGCGGGCCGTCTACGAGCAGTACTTC	CASSLGGQRAVYEQYF	TRBJ2-7	TRBV7-9	.	.
TGTGCCACCAGCAGAGCAGGACAGGGGAAAAATGAGCAGTTCTTC	CATSRAGQGKNEQFF	TRBJ2-1	TRBV15	TRBD1	.
TGCGCCAGCAGTGAGTCACCCAGCGGGAGTACCGGGGAGCTGTTTTTT	CASSESPSGSTGELFF	TRBJ2-2	TRBV10-2	TRBD2	.
TGCGCCAGCAGCACCGTGGGGGGCAATCAGCCCCAGCATTTT	CASSTVGGNQPQHF	TRBJ1-5	TRBV5-1	.	.
TGTGCCAGCAGTTACGTGCGGAATAACTATGGCTACACCTTC	CASSYVRNNYGYTF	TRBJ1-2	TRBV6-6	.	.
TGTGCCAGCAGCCGGGAGCGGGCAGAGGCGAACACCGGGGAGCTGTTTTTT	CASSRERAEANTGELFF	TRBJ2-2	TRBV5-4	.	.
TGTGCCAGCAGTTTACAGGGATATAACACTGAAGCTTTCTTT	CASSLQGYNTEAFF	TRBJ1-1	TRBV28	.	.
TGTGCCAGCAGTCGGACTGCTTCTACCAATCAGCCCCAGCATTTT	CASSRTASTNQPQHF	TRBJ1-5	TRBV27	.	.
TGTGCCAGCAGTAGAGGTGACAGAGAGACCCAGTACTTC	CASSRGDRETQYF	TRBJ2-5	TRBV7-3	.	.
TGTGCCAGCAGCTTGTACGGGAGGGGCAATGAGCAGTTCTTC	CASSLYGRGNEQFF	TRBJ2-1	TRBV5-4	TRBD2	.
TGTGCCAGTAGTCCCAAAGGAGGGGCGGCAGCTAACTATGGCTACACCTTC	CASSPKGGAAANYGYTF	TRBJ1-2	TRBV19	.	once
TGTGCCAGCAGCTTAGCACAGGGTATAGCTTTCTTT	CASSLAQGIAFF	TRBJ1-1	TRBV11-2	.	.
TGTGCCAGCAGCTTAGGTCGCGAGCAGTACTTC	CASSLGREQYF	TRBJ2-7	TRBV7-6	.	few
TGTGCCAGCAATGGGAATAGGGCTGAAGCTTTCTTT	CASNGNRAEAFF	TRBJ1-1	TRBV28	.	.
TGTGCCAGCAGCTTAGCGGGGTACTACGAGCAGTACTTC	CASSLAGYYEQYF	TRBJ2-7	TRBV6-1	TRBD2	.
TGTGCCAGCAGGGAGGGGGCCCTCTCCACCGGGGAGCTGTTTTTT	CASREGALSTGELFF	TRBJ2-2	TRBV6-4	.	once
TGCGCCAGCAGCTTGGGGGGCGGCACAGATACGCAGTATTTT	CASSLGGGTDTQYF	TRBJ2-3	TRBV5-1	.	.
TGTGCCAGCAGCTTATGGGGCGGGGGTTCTGGCGGGGAGCTGTTTTTT	CASSLWGGGSGGELFF	TRBJ2-2	TRBV11-2	TRBD2	.
TGCAGCGCAGCCGTCGGCAGCGCTGAAGCTTTCTTT	CSAAVGSAEAFF	TRBJ1-1	TRBV29-1	.	.
TGCGCCAGCAGCTTAGAGGATACGCAGTATTTT	CASSLEDTQYF	TRBJ2-3	TRBV5-1	.	.
TGTGCCAGCAGCCCGGGGACCCGGCGGGATACGCAGTATTTT	CASSPGTRRDTQYF	TRBJ2-3	TRBV11-2	.	once
TGTGCCAGTAGTATAAAGAGGACAACTAATGAAAAACTGTTTTTT	CASSIKRTTNEKLFF	TRBJ1-4	TRBV19	.	.
TGTGCCTGGAGTAGAACGACAGGGGTGGGCACTGAAGCTTTCTTT	CAWSRTTGVGTEAFF	TRBJ1-1	TRBV30	TRBD1	.
TGTGCCAGCAGTGAACGGGCGGGGGGGACAATCAATGAGCAGTTCTTC	CASSERAGGTINEQFF	TRBJ2-1	TRBV2	TRBD2	.
TGTGCCAGCGGGACCGCCGGTGAAAAACTGTTTTTT	CASGTAGEKLFF	TRBJ1-4	TRBV7-9	.	once
TGCGCCAGCAGCTTGGTCAGGCGTCAGGGGACCGGGGAGCTGTTTTTT	CASSLVRRQGTGELFF	TRBJ2-2	TRBV5-1	.	.
TGTGCCAGCAGCTTACAGGGGGCTGGGGCCAACGTCCTGACTTTC	CASSLQGAGANVLTF	TRBJ2-6	TRBV7-3	TRBD1	.
TGTGCCAGCAGACGACAGGTAGGGAGCACTGAAGCTTTCTTT	CASRRQVGSTEAFF	TRBJ1-1	TRBV6-1	.	once
TGTGCCAGCAGCCCCTGGACAGGACCCACCGGGGAGCTGTTTTTT	CASSPWTGPTGELFF	TRBJ2-2	TRBV9	TRBD1	.
TGTGCCAGCAGTGAACGGGTAGGGCAGACCACCGGGGAGCTGTTTTTT	CASSERVGQTTGELFF	TRBJ2-2	TRBV2	.	.
TGTGCCACCAAACGACAGGGGTCGGGTAATGAAAAACTGTTTTTT	CATKRQGSGNEKLFF	TRBJ1-4	TRBV2	TRBD1	once